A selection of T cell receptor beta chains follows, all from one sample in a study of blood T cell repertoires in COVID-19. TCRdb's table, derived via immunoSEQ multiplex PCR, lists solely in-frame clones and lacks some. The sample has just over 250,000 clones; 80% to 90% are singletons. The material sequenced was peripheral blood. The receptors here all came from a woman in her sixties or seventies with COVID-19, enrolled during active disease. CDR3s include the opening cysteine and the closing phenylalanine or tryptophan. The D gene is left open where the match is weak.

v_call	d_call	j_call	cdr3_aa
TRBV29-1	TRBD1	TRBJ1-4	CSVQKGQGSGKLFF
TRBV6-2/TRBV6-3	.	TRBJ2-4	CASSDQGPNIQYF
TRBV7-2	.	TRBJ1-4	CASSAGATNEKLFF
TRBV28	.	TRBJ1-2	CASTSGGAGYGYTF
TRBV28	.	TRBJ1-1	CASSFSPGTEAFF
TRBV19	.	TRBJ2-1	CASSIGLYNEQFF
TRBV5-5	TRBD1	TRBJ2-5	CASSLARQGVQETQYF
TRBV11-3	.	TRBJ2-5	CASSFIRGEETQYF
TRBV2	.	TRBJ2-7	CASSVLVEQYF
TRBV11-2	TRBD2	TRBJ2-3	CASSWGGLAGSDTQYF
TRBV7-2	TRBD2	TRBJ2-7	CASRSTSGPSYEQYF
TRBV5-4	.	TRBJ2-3	CASSFGQTDTQYF
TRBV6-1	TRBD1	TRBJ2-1	CASSAVDRGRFNEQFF
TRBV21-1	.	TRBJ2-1	CASSKVRTSGSRFVIDEQFF
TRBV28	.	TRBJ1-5	CASSLWLGGNFKPQHF
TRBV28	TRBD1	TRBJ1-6	CASSFLDRDNSPLHF
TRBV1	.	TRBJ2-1	CTSSHRVLAGLSYNEQFF
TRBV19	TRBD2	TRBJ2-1	CASSTTSGRASEQFF
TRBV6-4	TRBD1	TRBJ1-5	CASSAYRGDQPQHF
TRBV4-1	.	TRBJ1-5	CASSQAGLDQPQHF
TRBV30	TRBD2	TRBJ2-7	CAWTSGTYYEQYF
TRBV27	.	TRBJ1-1	CASSFSRNTEAFF
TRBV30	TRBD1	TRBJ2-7	CAWSGTGGNEQYF
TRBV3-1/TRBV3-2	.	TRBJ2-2	CASSQRSPGELFF
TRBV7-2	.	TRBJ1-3	CASSLGGISGNTIYF
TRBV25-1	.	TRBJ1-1	CASSMGSGRNTEAFF
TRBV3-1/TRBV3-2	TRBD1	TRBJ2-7	CASSSRGLYEQYF
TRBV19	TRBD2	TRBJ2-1	CASSIGRTSGTYNEQFF
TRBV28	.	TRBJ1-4	CASSLVGATNEKLFF
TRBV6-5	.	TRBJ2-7	CASRRTGTFEQYF
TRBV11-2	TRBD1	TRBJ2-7	CASTKGQTYEQYF
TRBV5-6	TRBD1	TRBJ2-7	CASRTTGGSTYEQYF
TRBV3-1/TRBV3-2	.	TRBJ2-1	CASSQDELSYNEQFF
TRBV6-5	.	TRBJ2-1	CASSYSKLHEQFF
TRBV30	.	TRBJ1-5	CAWSPRGVSNQPQHF
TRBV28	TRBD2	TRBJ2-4	CASRSSGSIQYF
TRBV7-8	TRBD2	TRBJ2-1	CASSEEAGTSGSREQFF
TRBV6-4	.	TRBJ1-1	CASSEGRHTRSGAFF
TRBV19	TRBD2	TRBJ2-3	CASSMKREGPPDTQYF
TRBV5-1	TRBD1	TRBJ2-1	CASSLGQGYNEQFF
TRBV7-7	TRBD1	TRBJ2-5	CASSLGMTGYGETQYF